This TCR beta chain was identified in a study of T cell changes during pregnancy in multiple sclerosis. Using immunoSEQ multiplex PCR, the repertoire was profiled, and TCRdb retains in-frame clones only, with some absent. The sample lists some 80,000 clones; 90% to 95% were seen once. This clone was picked up one time. The CDR3 runs 17 residues. The source is a female donor with multiple sclerosis, enrolled in a pregnancy study. The chain couples TRBV7-5 to TRBJ1-5; the table's D call TRBD1 went unverified against the DNA. TRBV7-5 is a pseudogene. The material sequenced was peripheral blood, taken in the second trimester of pregnancy. Written as DNA, the CDR3 is TGTGTCAGAAGCTTAGTACGGAACAGGGCAGACAATCAGCCCCAGCATTTT. Translating gives CVRSLVRNRADNQPQHF.